This entry describes one TCR beta chain. The entry originates in a study of blood T cell repertoires in COVID-19. Study background: T cells, B-cell-depleted T cells, or PBMCs supplied cDNA or gDNA.

V lost 1 base and J 13 bases, leaving 11 bases between the germline ends. This CDR3 has 12 residues. The method was immunoSEQ multiplex PCR; TCRdb's version includes in-frame clones alone and lacks a portion of them. Altogether 150,000 to 200,000 clones are present, almost 80% being singletons, with the ten largest covering about 26%. The chain carries TRBV12-3 or TRBV12-4 and TRBJ2-1, with unresolved D. Sequencing input: peripheral blood. This receptor was identified in a woman in her seventies with acute or convalescent COVID-19. CDR3 in amino acids: CASSLGPAPQFF. The CDR3 DNA follows: TGTGCCAGCAGTTTAGGACCAGCGCCACAGTTCTTC.